The 6 T cell receptor beta chains in this list originate from one sample, sequenced in a study of response to subunit inactivated influenza vaccine. A single record per CDR3 protein comes from TCRdb applying MiXCR to the RT-PCR reads. This sample has 400,000 to 650,000 distinct CDR3 sequences, with about 7.2% found just once. Material: PBMCs from blood, obtained around 2 years after vaccination. Every receptor here comes from a man between 50 and 70 years old who received an inactivated influenza vaccine.

This clonotype was counted only a few times. The rearrangement uses TRBV7-9 and TRBJ2-3; 14 bases fit TRBD2. Germline V gene data show CDR1 as SEHNR and CDR2 as FQNEAQ (reference sequence). The CDR3 runs to 16 residues. Trimming cost V 1 base and J 4 bases; bases outside gene matches: 1. The CDR3 reads CASSLEGLAGADTQYF. CDR3 in DNA: TGTGCCAGCAGCTTAGAGGGACTAGCGGGAGCAGATACGCAGTATTTT. The whole variable domain, remainder taken from reference TRBV7-9 and TRBJ2-3, is DTGVSQNPRHKITKRGQNVTFRCDPISEHNRLYWYRQTLGQGPEFLTYFQNEAQLEKSRLLSDRFSAERPKGSFSTLEIQRTEQGDSAMYLCASSLEGLAGADTQYFGPGTRLTVL.

The genes are TRBV5-6 and TRBJ2-7; 7 bases are a match to TRBD1. The CDR3 runs 15 residues. Germline values: CDR1 SGHDT, CDR2 YYEEEE. The V segment lost 2 bases and the J segment 2 bases; nucleotides outside the gene matches: 7. The CDR3 region is CASSFTGARPYEQYF. CDR3 coding DNA: TGTGCCAGCAGCTTTACAGGGGCAAGGCCCTACGAGCAGTACTTC.

The table lists this clonotype with a few counts. J is TRBJ2-4 and V is TRBV19; TRBD1 matches at 7 bases. The CDR3 contains 14 residues. Unmatched junction bases numbered 8, after V lost 7 bases and J lost 5 bases. Per germline, CDR1 LNHDA and CDR2 SQIVND (reference sequence). In DNA form, the CDR3 reads TGTGCCAGTAACCACGGGACAGCGGAAAACATTCAGTACTTC. Its translation is CASNHGTAENIQYF.

There are a few counts of this clonotype. V usage is TRBV5-1 and J usage is TRBJ1-6, with 7 bases that match TRBD1. The germline gives CDR1 SGHRS, CDR2 YFSETQ. The J segment lost 0 bases and the V segment lost 7 bases, leaving 7 bases of the junction unmatched. This CDR3 spans 16 amino acids. CDR3 nucleotides: TGCGCCAGCGCTCTAACAGGGGCCTCCTATAATTCACCCCTCCACTTT. Translating it yields CASALTGASYNSPLHF.

J is TRBJ1-5 and V is TRBV7-2; no clear D gene. This CDR3 contains 15 residues. V lost 1 base and J 0 bases, leaving 7 bases between the germline ends. In germline, CDR1 is SGHTA, CDR2 FQGNSA. Written as DNA, the CDR3 is TGTGCCAGCAGCTTAGTACATCATAGCAATCAGCCCCAGCATTTT. This encodes CASSLVHHSNQPQHF.

There are many counts of this clonotype. This sequence joins TRBV5-1 and TRBJ2-2; 9 bases are shared with TRBD1. This CDR3 is built from 15 residues. The J segment lost 3 bases and the V segment lost 4 bases, leaving 4 bases of the junction unmatched. Germline V CDR1 and CDR2: SGHRS, YFSETQ. In nucleotides, the CDR3 is TGCGCCAGCAGCAAGGACAGGGGTCACACCGGGGAGCTGTTTTTT. It encodes CASSKDRGHTGELFF.